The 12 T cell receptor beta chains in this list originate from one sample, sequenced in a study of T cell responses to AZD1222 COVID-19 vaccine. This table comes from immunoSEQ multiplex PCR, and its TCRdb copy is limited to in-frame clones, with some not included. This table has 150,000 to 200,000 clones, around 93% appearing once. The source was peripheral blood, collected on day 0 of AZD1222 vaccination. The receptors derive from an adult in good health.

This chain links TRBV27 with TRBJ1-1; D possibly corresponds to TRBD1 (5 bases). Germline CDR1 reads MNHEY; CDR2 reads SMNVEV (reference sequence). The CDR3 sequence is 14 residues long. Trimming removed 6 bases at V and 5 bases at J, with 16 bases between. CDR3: CASSLDSRGTEAFF. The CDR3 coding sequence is TGTGCCAGCAGCCTCGACAGTCGCGGGACTGAAGCTTTCTTT.

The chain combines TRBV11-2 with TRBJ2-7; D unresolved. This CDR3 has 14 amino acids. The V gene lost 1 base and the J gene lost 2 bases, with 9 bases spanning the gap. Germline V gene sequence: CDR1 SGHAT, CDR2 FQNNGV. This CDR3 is CASSLARFPYEQYF. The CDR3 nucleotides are TGTGCCAGCAGCTTAGCCAGGTTTCCCTACGAGCAGTACTTC.

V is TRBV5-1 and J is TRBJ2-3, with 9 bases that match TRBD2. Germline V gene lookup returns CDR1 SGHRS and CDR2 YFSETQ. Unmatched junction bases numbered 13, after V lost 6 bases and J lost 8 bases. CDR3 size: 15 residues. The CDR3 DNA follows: TGCGCCAGCACCCCGGGGGAGCGGGGGGAAGGTACGCAGTATTTT. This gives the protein CASTPGERGEGTQYF.

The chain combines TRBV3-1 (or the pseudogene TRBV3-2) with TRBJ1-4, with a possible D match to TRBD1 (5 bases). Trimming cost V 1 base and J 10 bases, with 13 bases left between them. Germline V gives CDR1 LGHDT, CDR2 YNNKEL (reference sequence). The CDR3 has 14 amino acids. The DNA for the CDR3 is TGTGCCAGCAGCCAAGGGGGCGGTGGAGGAAAACTGTTTTTT. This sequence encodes CASSQGGGGGKLFF.

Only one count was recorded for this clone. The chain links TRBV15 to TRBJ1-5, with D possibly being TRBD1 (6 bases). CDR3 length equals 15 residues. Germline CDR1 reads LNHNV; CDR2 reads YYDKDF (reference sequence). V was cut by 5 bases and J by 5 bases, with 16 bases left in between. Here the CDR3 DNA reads TGTGCCACCAGCCCCCGGGACACCTTATATCAGCCCCAGCATTTT. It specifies CATSPRDTLYQPQHF.

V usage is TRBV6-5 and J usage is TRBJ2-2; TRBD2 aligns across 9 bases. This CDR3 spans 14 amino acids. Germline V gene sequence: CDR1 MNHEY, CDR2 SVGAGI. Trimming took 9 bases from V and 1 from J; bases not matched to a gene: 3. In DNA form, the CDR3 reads TGTGCCAGTTCTAGCGGGAAGAACACCGGGGAGCTGTTTTTT. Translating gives CASSSGKNTGELFF.

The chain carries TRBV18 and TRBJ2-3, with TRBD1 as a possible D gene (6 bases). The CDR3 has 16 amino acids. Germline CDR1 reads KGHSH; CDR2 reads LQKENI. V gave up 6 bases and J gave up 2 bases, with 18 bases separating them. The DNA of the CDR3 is TGTGCCAGCTCCCCTACAGGGAGCCTAAACACAGATACGCAGTATTTT. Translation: CASSPTGSLNTDTQYF. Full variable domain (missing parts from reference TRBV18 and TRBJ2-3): NAGVMQNPRHLVRRRGQEARLRCSPMKGHSHVYWYRQLPEEGLKFMVYLQKENIIDESGMPKERFSAEFPKEGPSILRIQQVVRGDSAAYFCASSPTGSLNTDTQYFGPGTRLTVL.

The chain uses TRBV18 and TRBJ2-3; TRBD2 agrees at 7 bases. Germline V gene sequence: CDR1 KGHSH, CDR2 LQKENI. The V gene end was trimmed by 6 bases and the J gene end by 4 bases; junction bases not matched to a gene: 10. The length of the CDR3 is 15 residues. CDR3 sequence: CASSRTSPSSDTQYF. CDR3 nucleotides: TGTGCCAGCTCGCGGACTAGTCCCAGCTCAGATACGCAGTATTTT. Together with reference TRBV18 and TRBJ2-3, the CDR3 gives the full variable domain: NAGVMQNPRHLVRRRGQEARLRCSPMKGHSHVYWYRQLPEEGLKFMVYLQKENIIDESGMPKERFSAEFPKEGPSILRIQQVVRGDSAAYFCASSRTSPSSDTQYFGPGTRLTVL.

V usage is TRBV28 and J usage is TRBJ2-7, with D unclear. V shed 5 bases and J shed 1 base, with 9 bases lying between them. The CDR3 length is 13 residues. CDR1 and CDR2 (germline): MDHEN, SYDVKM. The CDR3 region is CASSIEDSYEQYF. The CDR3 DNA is TGTGCCAGCAGTATAGAGGATTCCTACGAGCAGTACTTC.

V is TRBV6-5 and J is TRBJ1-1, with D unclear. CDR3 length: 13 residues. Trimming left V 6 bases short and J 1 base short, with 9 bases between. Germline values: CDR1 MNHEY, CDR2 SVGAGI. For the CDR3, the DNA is TGTGCCAGCAGGCTCCTTCGGAACACTGAAGCTTTCTTT. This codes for CASRLLRNTEAFF.

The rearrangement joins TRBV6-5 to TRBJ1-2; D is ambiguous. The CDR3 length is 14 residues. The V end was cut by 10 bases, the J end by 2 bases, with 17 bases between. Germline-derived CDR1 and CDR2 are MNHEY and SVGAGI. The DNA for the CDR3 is TGTGCCATAGTCGTCGGGCAGCTAAACTATGGCTACACCTTC. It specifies CAIVVGQLNYGYTF.

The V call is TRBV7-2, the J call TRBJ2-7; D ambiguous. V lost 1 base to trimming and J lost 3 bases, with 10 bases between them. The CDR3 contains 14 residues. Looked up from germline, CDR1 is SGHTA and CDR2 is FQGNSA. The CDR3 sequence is CASSLGPDFYEQYF. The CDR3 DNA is TGTGCCAGCAGCTTAGGTCCTGACTTCTACGAGCAGTACTTC.